This TCR beta chain was captured by sequencing in a study of shared clonotypes between healthy human individuals. Trimming took 4 bases from V and 0 from J, leaving 11 bases between them. CDR3 size: 15 residues. The germline gives CDR1 SGHRS, CDR2 YFSETQ. About this clone: Its target is unknown.

General study results and limits: For naive CD4 cells, 4% to 6% of clonotypes were shared across a handful of donors.

Per sorted-subset replicate PCR, input was 200 to 250 ng DNA, representing tens of thousands of T cell genomes. In the authors' methods: Junction-only immunoSEQ sequences carried no quality scores, so filtering differed. Sequenced by immunoSEQ multiplex PCR; TCRdb stores in-frame clones only, minus some. The D gene and trimming were derived from the DNA, and the V and J assignments and clone size from that table. This table has approximately 330,000 clones, 73% appearing once. The study separated CD4+ cells into CD45RA+ naive and CD45RA-negative memory subsets. The chain uses TRBV5-1 and TRBJ2-1; TRBD1 is a possible D gene (6 bases). The sample comprised memory CD4+ T cells sorted from blood. The subset denotes: CD45RA-negative fraction. This TCR derives from a man aged 25 to 40 in good health. The CDR3 spells CASSNRASSYNEQFF. Here the CDR3 DNA reads TGCGCCAGCAGCAACAGGGCAAGCTCCTACAATGAGCAGTTCTTC.